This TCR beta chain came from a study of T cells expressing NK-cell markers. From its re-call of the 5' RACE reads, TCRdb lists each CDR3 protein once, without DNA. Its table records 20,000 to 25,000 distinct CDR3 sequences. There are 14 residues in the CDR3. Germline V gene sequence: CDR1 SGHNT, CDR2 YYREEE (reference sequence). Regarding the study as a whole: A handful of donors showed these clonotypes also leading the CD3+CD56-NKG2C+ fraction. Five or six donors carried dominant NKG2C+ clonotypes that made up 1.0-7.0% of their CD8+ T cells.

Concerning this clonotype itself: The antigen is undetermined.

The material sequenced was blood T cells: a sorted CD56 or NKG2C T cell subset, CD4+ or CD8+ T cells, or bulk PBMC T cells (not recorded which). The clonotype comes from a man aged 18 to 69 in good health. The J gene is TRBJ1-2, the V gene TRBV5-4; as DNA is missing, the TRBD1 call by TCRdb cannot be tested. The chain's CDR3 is CASSLDGGADGYTF.